This T cell receptor beta chain comes out of a study of T cells in tuberculosis. At the level of the study: IGRA-negative adolescents, IGRA-positive adolescents with latent tuberculosis and adults with active tuberculosis formed this South African cohort.

Method: immunoSEQ multiplex PCR; TCRdb's copy keeps in-frame clones and lacks some. In the table there are more than 30,000 clones, 97% of which are singletons. This clone was detected only once. Its antigen is undetermined. This CDR3 region has 15 residues. The ends lost 2 bases at V and 10 bases at J; junction bases unmatched: 11. Germline CDR1 reads SGHRS; CDR2 reads YFSETQ. Whole-study findings and limits: Active tuberculosis TCR-alpha repertoires lay closer to GMM-specific TCRs than IGRA-negative controls, suggesting clonal expansion.

Tuberculin skin test and IGRA determined adolescents' latent tuberculosis status at entry. The sequencing sample was made of PBMCs. The chain uses TRBV5-1 and TRBJ2-1, with 8 bases that match TRBD1. This clonotype originated in a donor aged 10-29 years with latent tuberculosis or without tuberculosis infection. This chain's CDR3 is CASSFGTGRRLEQFF. For the CDR3, the DNA is TGCGCCAGCAGCTTTGGGACAGGCCGGCGGCTCGAGCAGTTCTTC.